Shown below are 20 T cell receptor beta chains from a single sample sequenced in a study of tumor-infiltrating lymphocytes in primary liver carcinoma. A constant-region primer served to make TCR beta cDNA from approximately 490 ng total RNA. Generation of the TCR beta libraries relied on three nested multiplex PCR rounds using slightly modified ARM-PCR. The two initial PCR rounds, ten to eleven cycles each, used TRBV1-TRBV30 forward and C-beta reverse primers. One entry per CDR3 protein results from TCRdb running MiXCR on the multiplex PCR reads. Of some 190,000 distinct CDR3 sequences detected, just under 85% appear once; the ten largest clones hold 15% to 20%. Extraction of RNA together with DNA used about 17-31 mg of unsorted bulk tissue. The sequencing sample was made of tumor tissue from primary liver carcinoma. The receptors stem from a man aged 35 to 55 with primary liver carcinoma and hepatitis B virus infection.

Note on this clonotype: An end of the junction does not agree with germline; a read error may underlie this. V and J are TRBV11-1 and TRBJ2-3; D is possibly TRBD2 (6 bases). There are 14 residues in the CDR3. CDR1 SGHAT and CDR2 FQDESV come from the germline V gene (reference sequence). CDR3 region: CASGNWREENTQYF. The DNA of the CDR3 is TGTGCCAGCGGCAATTGGAGGGAGGAAAATACGCAATATTTT.

V usage is TRBV20-1 and J usage is TRBJ2-7; no definite D call. Germline-derived CDR1 and CDR2 are DFQATT and SNEGSKA (reference sequence). The CDR3 totals 13 residues. V was shortened by 1 base and J by 7 bases, with 14 bases between the two germline ends. This CDR3 is CSARVPSTQEQYF. In DNA, the CDR3 is TGCAGTGCTAGAGTCCCTTCCACGCAAGAGCAGTACTTC.

This clonotype has just one count. This CDR3 reads CSVAYTGTGGMGYTF. The CDR3 nucleotides read TGCAGCGTTGCATACACCGGGACAGGGGGGATGGGCTACACCTTC. V gene TRBV29-1 combines with J gene TRBJ1-2; 11 bases fit TRBD1. Looked up from germline, CDR1 is SQVTM and CDR2 is ANQGSEA. This CDR3 is built from 15 residues. V lost 4 bases and J lost 8; bases outside the gene matches: 12.

About this clonotype: Sequence at one end of the junction differs from germline and may be a read error. The chain recombines TRBV4-2 with TRBJ1-2; tentative D call: TRBD1 (5 bases). The germline gives CDR1 LGHNA, CDR2 YNFKEQ. CDR3 length: 19 amino acids. CDR3 sequence reads: CASSQGPEGLGEMNYGYTF. Here the CDR3 DNA reads TGTGCTAGCAGTCAAGGGCCGGAGGGTTTAGGGGAGATGAACTATGGCTACACCTTC.

Worth noting for this clonotype: The germline gene is not matched at one end of the junction; a read error may be the cause. DNA for the CDR3: TGTACCAGCAGCTGGCGTGGGGGCGGACGGTCCGAGGAGCTGTTTTTT. It encodes CTSSWRGGGRSEELFF. This chain links TRBV5-5 with TRBJ2-2, with D possibly TRBD1 on 6 matching bases. CDR3 length: 16 residues. Germline assignment: CDR1 SGHKS and CDR2 YYEKEE (reference sequence). The whole variable domain, remainder taken from reference TRBV5-5 and TRBJ2-2, is DAGVTQSPTHLIKTRGQQVTLRCSPISGHKSVSWYQQVLGQGPQFIFQYYEKEERGRGNFPDRFSARQFPNYSSELNVNALLLGDSALYLCTSSWRGGGRSEELFFGEGSRLTVL.

On this clonotype itself: The junction departs from the called germline gene at one end, perhaps through a read error. The chain couples TRBV30 to TRBJ1-5; 7 nucleotides line up with TRBD1. The CDR3 is made up of 14 amino acids. CDR1 GTSNPN and CDR2 SVGIG come from the germline V gene (reference sequence). CDR3 coding DNA: TGTGCCTGGAGTGCAGGGGGGTTGAATCAGTCCCAGCATTTT. The encoded protein is CAWSAGGLNQSQHF.

About this clonotype itself: Since the CDR3 does not end with the conserved phenylalanine or tryptophan, this likely comes from a read error. This chain joins TRBV10-3 and TRBJ1-1; D is possibly TRBD1 (5 bases). The V end lost 9 bases, the J end lost 2 bases, and 19 bases lay between the germline ends. Germline V gene lookup returns CDR1 ENHRY and CDR2 SYGVKD. CDR3 length: 15 residues. CDR3 bases: TGTGCCATTTCCACCGGCGGACAAGAAAACACTGAAGCTTTCTCT. This codes for CAISTGGQENTEAFS.

About this clonotype: One end of the junction varies from germline; a read error may be responsible. This sequence joins TRBV11-1 and TRBJ2-1; TRBD1 aligns across 8 bases. The germline gives CDR1 SGHAT, CDR2 FQDESV (reference sequence). The CDR3 has 16 residues. The CDR3, as DNA: TGTTCCAGCAGCTTGGGACAGGCCAACTCCCACAATGAGCAGTTCTTC. Translated, it gives CSSSLGQANSHNEQFF.

A note on this clonotype: A junction boundary mismatches the germline segment, possibly from a read error. V gene TRBV6-5 combines with J gene TRBJ1-2, with D possibly matching TRBD1 (6 bases). Germline V gene lookup returns CDR1 MNHEY and CDR2 SVGAGI. CDR3 length equals 15 residues. CDR3 residues: CISSPQGTANYGYPF. The CDR3 DNA is TGTATCAGCAGCCCACAGGGAACCGCTAACTATGGCTACCCCTTC.

Note on this clonotype: One base away lies a much larger clone, so this may be a sequencing read error. The rearrangement joins TRBV5-4 to TRBJ2-7; 8 positions agree with TRBD2. Germline V gene lookup returns CDR1 SGHNT and CDR2 YYREEE (reference sequence). The CDR3 covers 17 residues. CDR3 amino acids: CACSPAIGAGVFYEQYF. CDR3 nucleotides: TGTGCCTGCAGCCCCGCCATTGGAGCGGGAGTATTCTACGAGCAGTACTTC.

Comments on this clonotype: Given the absence of the conserved phenylalanine or tryptophan at the CDR3 end, a read error is likely. CDR3: CRGTHGSGELFS. In DNA form, the CDR3 reads TGCAGAGGTACCCATGGGTCCGGGGAGCTGTTTTCT. The chain links TRBV29-1 to TRBJ2-2; D gene unclear. The CDR3 extends over 12 amino acids. Per germline, CDR1 SQVTM and CDR2 ANQGSEA.

This clonotype occurred many times. This sequence joins TRBV28 and TRBJ1-5, with no clear D. V shed 3 bases and J shed 2 bases, with 17 bases lying between them. CDR1 is MDHEN and CDR2 is SYDVKM in the germline V gene. The CDR3 extends over 17 amino acids. CDR3 coding DNA: TGTGCCAGCAGTTTGTTCTCAGGCATGACCGGCAATCAGCCCCAGCATTTT. Residues: CASSLFSGMTGNQPQHF.

For this clonotype: A read error may account for a junction end that differs from germline. The chain joins TRBV10-2 to TRBJ2-7; 8 nucleotides match TRBD1. CDR1 is WSHSY and CDR2 is SAAADI in the germline V gene. The CDR3 is made up of 14 amino acids. The CDR3 DNA reads as TGCGCCACATACACGACAGGGGCTACCTACGAGCAGTATTTC. The encoded protein is CATYTTGATYEQYF.

The CDR3 DNA reads TGCAGTGCTAGTCGGGCTAGCGGGAACACCGGGGAGCTGTTTTTT. The encoded protein is CSASRASGNTGELFF. This chain connects TRBV20-1 to TRBJ2-2; 7 positions agree with TRBD2. V was clipped by 3 bases and J by 1 base; unmatched bases: 5. Germline V gene lookup returns CDR1 DFQATT and CDR2 SNEGSKA (reference sequence). CDR3 length: 15 residues.

The J gene is TRBJ2-1, the V gene TRBV24-1; 9 bases are shared with TRBD1. With 3 bases clipped from V and 5 bases from J, the junction kept 13 bases outside the gene matches. The V gene's germline CDR1 is KGHDR and CDR2 SFDVKD. There are 18 residues in the CDR3. The CDR3 loop reads CATSDTQGQGNSNNEQFF. The CDR3 nucleotides are TGTGCCACCAGTGATACCCAGGGACAGGGAAATTCAAACAATGAGCAGTTCTTC.

This clonotype has a single count. CDR3 sequence (DNA): TGTGCCAGCAACTCGGAGCGTGGTGTGCAGTTCTTC. This codes for CASNSERGVQFF. V gene TRBV7-9 combines with J gene TRBJ2-1; D ambiguous. The CDR3 consists of 12 residues. The ends were cut back, 7 bases at V and 12 bases at J, with 16 bases in the middle. The germline gives CDR1 SEHNR, CDR2 FQNEAQ (reference sequence).

Points on this clonotype: A read error may produce the germline difference seen at one junction end. The genes are TRBV6-1 and TRBJ2-5, with 8 bases that match TRBD2. The CDR3 loop spans 14 amino acids. The germline gives CDR1 MNHNS, CDR2 SASEGT. CDR3 residues: CTSSDGRDQETQYF. In DNA form, the CDR3 reads TGTACCAGCAGTGACGGGAGGGACCAAGAGACCCAGTATTTC.

Only one count was recorded for this clonotype. The chain combines TRBV29-1 with TRBJ2-7; the D call may be TRBD1 or TRBD2 (5 bases each). V shed 8 bases and J shed 2 bases, with 25 bases lying between them. This CDR3 has 16 amino acids. Germline V gene lookup returns CDR1 SQVTM and CDR2 ANQGSEA. The CDR3 sequence: CSHMTSGTGAPYEQYF. Here the CDR3 DNA reads TGCAGCCACATGACATCTGGGACCGGCGCTCCCTACGAGCAGTACTTC.

As to this clonotype: The junction differs from germline at one of its ends, possibly a read error. This chain's CDR3 is CANSLAGVETQYF. The DNA of the CDR3 is TGCGCCAACAGTTTAGCGGGGGTAGAGACCCAGTATTTC. The chain links TRBV12-3 or TRBV12-4 to TRBJ2-5; TRBD2 matches at 9 bases. CDR3 size: 13 residues.

A remark on this clonotype: Given the absence of the conserved phenylalanine or tryptophan at the CDR3 end, a read error is likely. V gene TRBV5-4 combines with J gene TRBJ1-1; D unresolved. The V gene's germline CDR1 is SGHNT and CDR2 YYREEE (reference sequence). Trimming pared 5 bases from V and 0 bases from J, leaving 8 bases between. The CDR3 has 13 residues. CDR3 sequence reads: CASRKGLNTEAFL. CDR3 DNA sequence: TGTGCCAGCAGAAAAGGGTTGAACACTGAAGCTTTCCTT.